Presented here are 21 T cell receptor beta chains from one specimen sequenced in a study of Ad26.COV2.S vaccination and SARS-CoV-2 variants. The treatment: 15 to 20 received Ad26.COV2.S at low or high dose, single or two shots; several received placebo; per-sample allocation not given. Day 63 after the first injection of vaccine or placebo was the sampling time. Sequencing used immunoSEQ multiplex PCR; TCRdb keeps in-frame clones, though not all of them. Altogether around 400,000 clones are present, over 75% being singletons, with the ten largest covering more than 9%. The input for sequencing was peripheral blood, taken in a trial of Ad26.COV2.S vaccine versus placebo. The origin of the receptors is a person between 18 and 65 years old who received the Ad26.COV2.S COVID-19 vaccine or a placebo.

The V and J genes are TRBV7-2 and TRBJ1-2; D perhaps matches TRBD1 (5 bases). Germline V lookup: CDR1 SGHTA, CDR2 FQGNSA. CDR3 size: 13 residues. The germline V and J ends were trimmed by 5 bases and 3 bases, with 10 bases remaining between them. The CDR3 sequence is CASSVGHYYGYTF. In DNA, the CDR3 is TGTGCCAGCAGCGTCGGACATTACTATGGCTACACCTTC.

The chain employs TRBV6-5 and TRBJ2-7; 10 bases match TRBD2. Germline CDR1 MNHEY, CDR2 SVGAGI. The CDR3 extends over 13 amino acids. Losses at the gene ends were 11 bases for V and 1 base for J; bases not matched to a gene: 5. For the CDR3, the DNA is TGTGCCTCCGGGACTAGCGATTCCTACGAGCAGTACTTC. This encodes CASGTSDSYEQYF.

This rearrangement joins TRBV9 to TRBJ2-1, with 12 bases that match TRBD2. Germline lookup yields CDR1 SGDLS and CDR2 YYNGEE. The V and J ends lost 2 bases and 9 bases, in that order; junction bases with no gene match: 9. The CDR3 is made up of 16 amino acids. CDR3 in amino acids: CASSVRTSGIFGEQFF. CDR3 coding DNA: TGTGCCAGCAGCGTCCGGACTAGCGGGATCTTCGGTGAGCAGTTCTTC.

The CDR3 loop reads CASSLGAGRNEQFF. The DNA of the CDR3 is TGCGCCAGCAGCTTGGGGGCAGGGAGGAATGAGCAGTTCTTC. The J gene is TRBJ2-1, the V gene TRBV5-1; a weak D match, TRBD2 (6 bases). Germline loops: CDR1 SGHRS, CDR2 YFSETQ. The CDR3 has 14 residues. V gave up 0 bases and J gave up 7 bases, with 11 bases separating them.

This clone was seen a single time. The V and J genes are TRBV3-1 (or the pseudogene TRBV3-2) and TRBJ1-1, with D unclear. Germline CDR1 and CDR2: LGHDT and YNNKEL (reference sequence). Trimming shortened V by 0 bases and J by 8 bases, and 16 bases separated the two germline ends. This CDR3 spans 15 amino acids. The CDR3 spells CASSQDSRPLTEAFF. In DNA, the CDR3 is TGTGCCAGCAGCCAAGATTCCAGGCCCTTAACCGAAGCTTTCTTT.

The genes are TRBV7-9 and TRBJ1-2, with a weak D call TRBD1 (6 bases). Trimming pared 5 bases from V and 0 bases from J, leaving 13 bases between. This CDR3 has 15 residues. Per germline, CDR1 SEHNR and CDR2 FQNEAQ (reference sequence). In DNA, the CDR3 is TGTGCCAGCAGCCCCCCGGACAGCTCTAACTATGGCTACACCTTC. It translates to CASSPPDSSNYGYTF.

The V gene is TRBV16, the J gene TRBJ2-7; 7 bases agree with TRBD1. In germline, CDR1 is KGHSY, CDR2 FQNENV. Unmatched junction bases numbered 1, after V lost 2 bases and J lost 0 bases. This CDR3 has 14 amino acids. Written as DNA, the CDR3 is TGTGCCAGCAGCCAACGACAGGGCTCCTACGAGCAGTACTTC. It codes for CASSQRQGSYEQYF.

The rearrangement uses TRBV19 and TRBJ1-5; 8 positions agree with TRBD1. After removal of 6 bases from V and 0 bases from J, the junction contained 4 bases not matched to a gene. The CDR3 contains 15 residues. Germline assignment: CDR1 LNHDA and CDR2 SQIVND (reference sequence). The CDR3 loop reads CASRETGGSNQPQHF. The CDR3 coding sequence is TGTGCCAGTAGGGAAACAGGGGGTAGCAATCAGCCCCAGCATTTT.

The chain links TRBV18 to TRBJ1-4; no reliable D call. CDR3 size: 15 residues. The V end lost 1 base, the J end lost 5 bases, and 11 bases lay between the germline ends. Looked up from germline, CDR1 is KGHSH and CDR2 is LQKENI. CDR3 sequence reads: CASSPLSRENEKLFF. Written as DNA, the CDR3 is TGTGCCAGCTCACCACTGAGCCGCGAAAATGAAAAACTGTTTTTT.

The gene calls are TRBV18 and TRBJ1-1; 7 nucleotides line up with TRBD1. This CDR3 comprises 15 residues. The V gene's germline CDR1 is KGHSH and CDR2 LQKENI. The J segment lost 1 base and the V segment lost 6 bases, leaving 8 bases of the junction unmatched. This chain's CDR3 is CASSTGTVANTEAFF. The CDR3 nucleotides are TGTGCCAGCTCGACCGGGACAGTTGCGAACACTGAAGCTTTCTTT.

The rearrangement joins TRBV18 to TRBJ2-2; TRBD1 or TRBD2 may be the D gene (7 bases each). CDR3 length equals 16 residues. V lost 1 base and J lost 3, with 12 bases in between. Looked up from germline, CDR1 is KGHSH and CDR2 is LQKENI. The CDR3: CASSPLQGGHTGELFF. The CDR3 DNA reads as TGTGCCAGCTCACCACTCCAGGGGGGGCACACCGGGGAGCTGTTTTTT.

The V gene is TRBV10-3, the J gene TRBJ2-7, with D perhaps matching TRBD1 (6 bases). Germline V gene data show CDR1 as ENHRY and CDR2 as SYGVKD. V dropped 4 bases and J dropped 3 bases, with 10 bases sitting between them. The CDR3 contains 13 residues. The CDR3 sequence is CAISVETGYEQYF. CDR3 sequence (DNA): TGTGCCATCAGTGTAGAGACAGGCTACGAGCAGTACTTC.

Here the CDR3 DNA reads TGTGCCAGCAGCCAAGTCACAGGGGGCTGGGAGACCCAGTACTTC. Protein product: CASSQVTGGWETQYF. V usage is TRBV14 and J usage is TRBJ2-5; 9 positions agree with TRBD1. Germline CDR1 reads SGHDN; CDR2 reads FVKESK. The J segment lost 5 bases and the V segment lost 1 base, leaving 5 bases of the junction unmatched. CDR3 length: 15 amino acids.

This sequence joins TRBV29-1 and TRBJ2-2; D might be TRBD2 (5 bases). V dropped 6 bases and J dropped 6 bases, with 11 bases sitting between them. There are 12 residues in the CDR3. Germline CDR1 SQVTM, CDR2 ANQGSEA. The CDR3 sequence: CSVTRDPGELFF. The CDR3 region has the DNA TGCAGCGTCACCCGGGATCCCGGGGAGCTGTTTTTT.

This rearrangement joins TRBV2 to TRBJ2-5; D not resolved. Germline loops: CDR1 SNHLY, CDR2 FYNNEI. The CDR3 spans 15 residues. The V end lost 7 bases, the J end lost 0 bases, and 15 bases lay between the germline ends. The CDR3 sequence: CASTGRTAYQETQYF. The CDR3 nucleotides are TGTGCCAGCACCGGTAGGACGGCCTACCAAGAGACCCAGTACTTC.

The V and J genes are TRBV7-9 and TRBJ2-3; D not resolved. The V gene lost 4 bases and the J gene lost 6 bases, with 14 bases spanning the gap. Germline CDR1 reads SEHNR; CDR2 reads FQNEAQ (reference sequence). This CDR3 spans 14 amino acids. For the CDR3, the DNA is TGTGCCAGCAGCTCCCCCATGATCCCCGATACGCAGTATTTT. Its translation: CASSSPMIPDTQYF.

The chain is built from TRBV27 and TRBJ2-5, with 16 bases lining up with TRBD2. V lost 5 bases to trimming and J lost 4 bases; unmatched junction nucleotides: 4. Germline CDR1 is MNHEY and CDR2 is SMNVEV (reference sequence). This CDR3 comprises 16 residues. The CDR3: CASSPGLAGGGETQYF. CDR3 DNA sequence: TGTGCCAGCAGTCCGGGACTAGCGGGAGGGGGAGAGACCCAGTACTTC.

V usage is TRBV7-2 and J usage is TRBJ2-7, with D maybe TRBD2 (5 bases). Trimming removed 1 base from V and 2 bases from J, with 9 bases in between. This CDR3 has 14 residues. CDR1 SGHTA and CDR2 FQGNSA come from the germline V gene. The CDR3 nucleotides read TGTGCCAGCAGCTTAGGAGGGCCCACCTACGAGCAGTACTTC. Its translation is CASSLGGPTYEQYF.

This chain connects TRBV10-3 to TRBJ1-6, with D uncertain. Germline assignment: CDR1 ENHRY and CDR2 SYGVKD. The CDR3 extends over 16 amino acids. V lost 2 bases and J 0 bases, leaving 8 bases between the germline ends. CDR3 DNA: TGTGCCATCAGTGAGGGGAGGAGCTCCTATAATTCACCCCTCCACTTT. Residues: CAISEGRSSYNSPLHF.

The chain links TRBV7-9 to TRBJ2-1; D is possibly TRBD2 (6 bases). Germline CDR1 SEHNR, CDR2 FQNEAQ (reference sequence). Trimming stripped 1 base from V and 8 bases from J, with 12 bases between. The length of the CDR3 is 14 residues. The CDR3 protein is CASSLETSIDEQFF. CDR3 DNA: TGTGCCAGCAGCTTAGAAACTAGCATAGATGAGCAGTTCTTC. The full variable domain, with the rest looked up from reference TRBV7-9 and TRBJ2-1, is DTGVSQNPRHKITKRGQNVTFRCDPISEHNRLYWYRQTLGQGPEFLTYFQNEAQLEKSRLLSDRFSAERPKGSFSTLEIQRTEQGDSAMYLCASSLETSIDEQFFGPGTRLTVL.

As regards this clone: The same CDR3 can be traced to other DNA sequences in this sample. J is TRBJ2-7 and V is TRBV9; no definite D call. Trimming took 3 bases from V and 3 from J, leaving 7 bases between them. In germline, CDR1 is SGDLS, CDR2 YYNGEE. This CDR3 is 12 amino acids long. CDR3: CASSGLGYEQYF. CDR3 DNA sequence: TGTGCCAGCAGCGGACTTGGCTACGAGCAGTACTTC.